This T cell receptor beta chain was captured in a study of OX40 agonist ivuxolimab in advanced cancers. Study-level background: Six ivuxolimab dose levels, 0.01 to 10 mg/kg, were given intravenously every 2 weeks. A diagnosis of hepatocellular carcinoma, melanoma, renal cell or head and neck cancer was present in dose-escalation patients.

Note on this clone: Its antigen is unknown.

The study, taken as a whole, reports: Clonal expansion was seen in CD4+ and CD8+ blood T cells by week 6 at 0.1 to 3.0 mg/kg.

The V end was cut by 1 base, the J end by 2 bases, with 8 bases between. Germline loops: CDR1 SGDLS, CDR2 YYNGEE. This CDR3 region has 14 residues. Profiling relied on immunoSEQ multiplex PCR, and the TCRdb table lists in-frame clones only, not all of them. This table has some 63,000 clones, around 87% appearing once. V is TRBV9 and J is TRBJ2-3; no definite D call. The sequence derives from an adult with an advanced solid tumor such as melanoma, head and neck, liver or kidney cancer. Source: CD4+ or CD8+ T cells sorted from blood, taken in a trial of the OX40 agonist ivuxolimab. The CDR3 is CASSVLGNTDTQYF. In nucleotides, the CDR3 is TGTGCCAGCAGCGTATTGGGAAACACAGATACGCAGTATTTT.